These 2 T cell receptor beta chains were all obtained from the same sample, sequenced in a study of OX40 agonist ivuxolimab in advanced cancers. Receptors were amplified or captured by the immunoSEQ multiplex PCR assay. Entries here come from immuneACCESS through TCRdb and include only in-frame sequences with V and J called. Some clones fail to appear in such tables; in the studies checked, an unresolved V gene covers under half of the shortfall, and the cause of the remainder is unknown. The sample profile shows 20,000 to 30,000 clones; approximately 86% of them were found once. The ten largest clones capture under 9% of the sample. This sample comprised CD4+ or CD8+ T cells sorted from blood, obtained in a trial of the OX40 agonist ivuxolimab. The source is an adult with an advanced solid tumor such as melanoma, head and neck, liver or kidney cancer.

This chain joins TRBV27 and TRBJ2-6; TRBD1 might be the D (7 bases). V was pared by 1 base and J by 0 bases, with 13 bases between. Germline assignment: CDR1 MNHEY and CDR2 SMNVEV (reference sequence). The CDR3 loop spans 18 amino acids. CDR3 loop: CASSLFPGGSSGANVLTF. CDR3 in DNA: TGTGCCAGCAGTTTATTCCCAGGGGGGAGCTCTGGGGCCAACGTCCTGACTTTC. Full variable domain (rest looked up from reference TRBV27 and TRBJ2-6): EAQVTQNPRYLITVTGKKLTVTCSQNMNHEYMSWYRQDPGLGLRQIYYSMNVEVTDKGDVPEGYKVSRKEKRNFPLILESPSPNQTSLYFCASSLFPGGSSGANVLTFGAGSRLTVL.

The chain recombines TRBV27 with TRBJ2-7, with a possible D match to TRBD1 (6 bases). CDR1 MNHEY and CDR2 SMNVEV come from the germline V gene (reference sequence). V gave up 5 bases and J gave up 12 bases, with 20 bases separating them. The CDR3 is made up of 13 amino acids. CDR3 sequence (DNA): TGTGCCAGCAGTCTGAAGATGCCGGGACAACTGTACTTC. Amino acids: CASSLKMPGQLYF.